These 17 T cell receptor beta chains were all obtained from the same sample, sequenced in a study of shared clonotypes between healthy human individuals. Libraries were prepared by immunoSEQ multiplex PCR; TCRdb keeps only in-frame clonotypes and omits some of them. The sample lists about 1 million clones, under 80% occurring once. What was sequenced was memory CD4+ T cells sorted from blood. Indicated subset: CD45RA-negative fraction. These TCRs come from a young man in good health.

The count of this clone is one. The chain has TRBV2 and TRBJ2-5; D is tentatively TRBD1 or TRBD2 (5 bases each). Germline loops: CDR1 SNHLY, CDR2 FYNNEI. The germline V and J ends were trimmed by 7 bases and 5 bases, with 14 bases remaining between them. The CDR3 is made up of 13 amino acids. The CDR3 sequence: CASNEGLRETQYF. The DNA of the CDR3 is TGTGCCAGCAACGAGGGGCTAAGGGAGACCCAGTACTTC.

This chain connects TRBV4-3 to TRBJ2-6; 7 bases are a match to TRBD1. The J segment lost 2 bases and the V segment lost 1 base, leaving 8 bases of the junction unmatched. Germline loops: CDR1 LGHNA, CDR2 YSLEER. The CDR3 sequence is 18 residues long. Here the CDR3 DNA reads TGCGCCAGCAGCCAAGCCCTGACAGGGCTAACTGGGGCCAACGTCCTGACTTTC. It specifies CASSQALTGLTGANVLTF.

The chain joins TRBV5-1 to TRBJ2-1; 9 positions agree with TRBD2. Losses at the gene ends were 4 bases for V and 10 bases for J; bases not matched to a gene: 24. CDR1 SGHRS and CDR2 YFSETQ come from the germline V gene. This CDR3 spans 19 amino acids. The CDR3 protein is CASSPAGTSLGYSAYEQFF. CDR3 nucleotides: TGCGCCAGCAGCCCTGCAGGGACTAGCCTTGGTTATTCTGCGTACGAGCAGTTCTTC.

This clone was seen a single time. The chain combines TRBV30 with TRBJ2-3, with 11 bases matching TRBD2. The CDR3 length is 15 residues. V shed 3 bases, J shed 3 bases, and the junction held 5 bases outside the gene matches. Germline V gene sequence: CDR1 GTSNPN, CDR2 SVGIG (reference sequence). The CDR3: CAWRALAGGTDTQYF. CDR3 in DNA: TGTGCCTGGAGAGCCCTAGCGGGAGGAACAGATACGCAGTATTTT.

The chain is built from TRBV5-6 and TRBJ2-2, with TRBD1 matching over 8 bases. Trimming removed 0 bases from V and 4 bases from J; junction bases left unmatched: 5. The length of the CDR3 is 16 residues. In germline, CDR1 is SGHDT, CDR2 YYEEEE. The CDR3 is CASSLVGTGVTGELFF. The CDR3 region has the DNA TGTGCCAGCAGCTTGGTCGGGACAGGCGTCACCGGGGAGCTGTTTTTT.

Note on this clone: The same CDR3 can be traced to other DNA sequences in this sample. CDR3 in amino acids: CASRAGNTEAFF. CDR3 DNA sequence: TGTGCCAGCAGGGCGGGGAACACTGAAGCTTTCTTT. V gene TRBV6-1 combines with J gene TRBJ1-1; D call uncertain. CDR3 length equals 12 residues. V shed 6 bases and J shed 1 base, with 6 bases lying between them. CDR1 and CDR2 from the germline V gene are MNHNS and SASEGT.

The chain uses TRBV19 and TRBJ1-3; unclear D gene. The CDR3 totals 13 residues. Trimming shortened V by 5 bases and J by 4 bases, and 9 bases separated the two germline ends. CDR1 and CDR2 from the germline V gene are LNHDA and SQIVND (reference sequence). CDR3 nucleotides: TGTGCCAGTAGTGAGTCTGCAGGAAACACCATATATTTT. Protein: CASSESAGNTIYF.

The chain recombines TRBV11-2 with TRBJ2-5, with D tentatively TRBD2 (5 bases). V shed 1 base and J shed 1 base, with 10 bases lying between them. This CDR3 comprises 15 residues. Germline V CDR1 and CDR2: SGHAT, FQNNGV. CDR3 nucleotides: TGTGCCAGCAGCTTAGGCGGGCGGCTCCAAGAGACCCAGTACTTC. As protein: CASSLGGRLQETQYF. Filled out from reference TRBV11-2 and TRBJ2-5, the complete variable domain reads EAGVAQSPRYKIIEKRQSVAFWCNPISGHATLYWYQQILGQGPKLLIQFQNNGVVDDSQLPKDRFSAERLKGVDSTLKIQPAKLEDSAVYLCASSLGGRLQETQYFGPGTRLLVL.

V gene TRBV27 combines with J gene TRBJ1-1; 9 bases align to TRBD1. Germline V CDR1 and CDR2: MNHEY, SMNVEV (reference sequence). With 3 bases clipped from V and 3 bases from J, the junction kept 5 bases outside the gene matches. This CDR3 region has 15 residues. CDR3 in amino acids: CASSLSGQGHTEAFF. DNA of the CDR3: TGTGCCAGCAGTTTGTCGGGACAGGGTCACACTGAAGCTTTCTTT.

The chain has TRBV14 and TRBJ2-7; no definite D call. CDR3 length equals 14 residues. V lost 1 base and J lost 2, with 9 bases in between. The germline CDR1 and CDR2 sequences are SGHDN and FVKESK. The CDR3 here is CASSQAGPTYEQYF. The CDR3 DNA is TGTGCCAGCAGCCAAGCCGGGCCCACCTACGAGCAGTACTTC.

The rearrangement links TRBV4-1 to TRBJ2-2; 8 nucleotides match TRBD2. The CDR3 is 16 amino acids. V was pared by 1 base and J by 4 bases, with 5 bases of the junction left unmatched. The germline V gene has CDR1 MGHRA and CDR2 YSYEKL. CDR3 nucleotides: TGCGCCAGCAGCCAAGGGGCGGGGGGATTCACCGGGGAGCTGTTTTTT. This gives the protein CASSQGAGGFTGELFF.

V usage is TRBV30 and J usage is TRBJ1-6; possibly TRBD1 for D (6 bases). Trimming took off 7 bases at V and 3 bases at J, with 13 bases between the two ends. Per germline, CDR1 GTSNPN and CDR2 SVGIG (reference sequence). CDR3 length: 14 residues. In DNA form, the CDR3 reads TGTGCCTTACTAAACAGGGACTATAATTCACCCCTCCACTTT. Translation: CALLNRDYNSPLHF. Variable domain in full (rest from reference TRBV30 and TRBJ1-6): SQTIHQWPATLVQPVGSPLSLECTVEGTSNPNLYWYRQAAGRGLQLLFYSVGIGQISSEVPQNLSASRPQDRQFILSSKKLLLSDSGFYLCALLNRDYNSPLHFGNGTRLTVT.

The CDR3 DNA is TGTGCCAGCAGCTTGTCCCGACTAGGGTTGGCCCAGTACTTC. It translates to CASSLSRLGLAQYF. The chain is built from TRBV5-4 and TRBJ2-5, with TRBD2 as a possible D gene (6 bases). Between the trimmed V and J ends, which lost 1 base and 9 bases, there was a span of 16 bases. Germline CDR1 and CDR2: SGHNT and YYREEE (reference sequence). CDR3 length: 14 residues.

The chain has TRBV7-3 and TRBJ2-7, with D perhaps matching TRBD1 (5 bases). The CDR3 covers 13 residues. Germline-derived CDR1 and CDR2 are SGHTA and FQGTGA. Between the trimmed V and J ends, which lost 1 base and 5 bases, there was a span of 9 bases. The CDR3 spells CASSLNQGDEQYF. DNA of the CDR3: TGTGCCAGCAGCTTAAATCAGGGCGACGAGCAGTACTTC. Filled out from reference TRBV7-3 and TRBJ2-7, the complete variable domain reads GAGVSQTPSNKVTEKGKYVELRCDPISGHTALYWYRQSLGQGPEFLIYFQGTGAADDSGLPNDRFFAVRPEGSVSTLKIQRTERGDSAVYLCASSLNQGDEQYFGPGTRLTVT.

The rearrangement uses TRBV30 and TRBJ2-5; D possibly uses TRBD1 or TRBD2 (5 bases each). The CDR3 length is 13 residues. From germline, CDR1 is GTSNPN and CDR2 SVGIG (reference sequence). V gave up 2 bases and J gave up 11 bases, with 18 bases separating them. The CDR3 sequence is CAWSQSGSGEQYF. The CDR3 DNA is TGTGCCTGGAGTCAATCAGGGTCCGGGGAGCAGTACTTC.

The chain has TRBV11-2 and TRBJ2-6, with TRBD2 as a possible D gene (6 bases). Germline V CDR1 and CDR2: SGHAT, FQNNGV. The CDR3 length is 16 residues. V was trimmed by 5 bases and J by 0 bases, leaving 11 bases between them. The CDR3 protein is CASSLREVSGANVLTF. CDR3 sequence (DNA): TGTGCCAGCAGCCTTAGGGAGGTCTCTGGGGCCAACGTCCTGACTTTC.

V is TRBV6-1 and J is TRBJ1-5; 9 bases fit TRBD1. Unmatched junction bases numbered 9, after V lost 9 bases and J lost 3 bases. The CDR3 covers 15 residues. The germline gives CDR1 MNHNS, CDR2 SASEGT. CDR3 amino acids: CASPGQGTPNQPQHF. DNA for the CDR3: TGTGCCAGTCCGGGACAGGGAACCCCCAATCAGCCCCAGCATTTT.